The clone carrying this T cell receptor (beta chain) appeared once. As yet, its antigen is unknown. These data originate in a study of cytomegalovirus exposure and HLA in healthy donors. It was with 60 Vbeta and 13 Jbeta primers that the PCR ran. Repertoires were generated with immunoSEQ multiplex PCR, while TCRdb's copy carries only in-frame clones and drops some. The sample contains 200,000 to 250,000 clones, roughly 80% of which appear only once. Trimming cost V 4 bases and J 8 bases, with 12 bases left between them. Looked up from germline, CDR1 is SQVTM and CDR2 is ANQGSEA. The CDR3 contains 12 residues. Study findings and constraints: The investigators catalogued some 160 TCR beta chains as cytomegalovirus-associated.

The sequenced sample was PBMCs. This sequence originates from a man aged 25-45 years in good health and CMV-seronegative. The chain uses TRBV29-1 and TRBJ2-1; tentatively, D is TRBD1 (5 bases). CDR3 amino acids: CSVAREGHEQFF. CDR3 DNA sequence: TGCAGCGTTGCCAGGGAAGGTCATGAGCAGTTCTTC.